Listed below are T cell receptor beta chains from one sample, sequenced in a study of control samples from healthy donors and cancer patients. Data came from immunoSEQ multiplex PCR; TCRdb stores just in-frame clones and leaves some out. The data contain approximately 150,000 clones, approximately 94% of them singletons. What was sequenced was blood. These receptors came from a man between 40 and 49 years old in good health. CDR3s include the opening cysteine and the closing phenylalanine or tryptophan. The order of the fields is clone size, J gene, V gene, CDR3 length, D gene, CDR3 protein, CDR3 DNA. The D gene is left open where the match is weak. A clone size is listed for some rows: how often the clone was seen (once, few, many), or a class if it is expanded.

- | TRBJ1-1 | TRBV5-4 | 15 | - | CASSLEGRRGTEAFF | TGTGCCAGCAGCTTGGAGGGTCGCAGAGGCACTGAAGCTTTCTTT
once | TRBJ1-4 | TRBV11-2 | 16 | - | CASSLNRDPEGEKLFF | TGTGCCAGCAGCCTTAACCGGGACCCCGAGGGGGAAAAACTGTTTTTT
- | TRBJ1-5 | TRBV18 | 14 | - | CASSGDGSNQPQHF | TGTGCCAGCTCAGGGGACGGTAGCAATCAGCCCCAGCATTTT
- | TRBJ2-2 | TRBV9 | 16 | - | CASSVEPSANTGELFF | TGTGCCAGCAGCGTCGAACCCAGCGCGAACACCGGGGAGCTGTTTTTT
- | TRBJ1-1 | TRBV28 | 13 | - | CASSLDENTEAFF | TGTGCCAGCAGTTTGGACGAGAACACTGAAGCTTTCTTT
- | TRBJ2-5 | TRBV28 | 15 | TRBD2 | CASSPNYIAGETQYF | TGTGCCAGCAGTCCAAATTATATAGCGGGAGAGACCCAGTACTTC
- | TRBJ2-5 | TRBV7-2 | 14 | - | CASSFRNRQETQYF | TGTGCCAGCAGCTTTCGGAACAGGCAAGAGACCCAGTACTTC
- | TRBJ2-5 | TRBV5-6 | 13 | - | CASSLGIRETQYF | TGTGCCAGCAGCTTGGGTATTAGGGAGACCCAGTACTTC
few | TRBJ2-7 | TRBV3-1/TRBV3-2 | 13 | - | CASSRGTVLEQYF | TGTGCCAGCAGCCGCGGGACAGTGCTCGAGCAGTACTTC
once | TRBJ2-7 | TRBV27 | 14 | - | CASSFSGALYEQYF | TGTGCCAGCAGTTTTTCGGGAGCCCTATACGAGCAGTACTTC
- | TRBJ1-2 | TRBV19 | 12 | - | CASTDSAYGYTF | TGTGCCAGTACGGACAGCGCCTATGGCTACACCTTC
- | TRBJ1-2 | TRBV10-3 | 15 | - | CAISDSTTSGYGYTF | TGTGCCATCAGTGATTCGACGACCTCGGGCTATGGCTACACCTTC
- | TRBJ2-2 | TRBV11-2 | 16 | TRBD1 | CASSSGTGGVGGELFF | TGTGCCAGCAGCTCCGGGACAGGGGGCGTTGGCGGGGAGCTGTTTTTT
few | TRBJ2-7 | TRBV7-9 | 14 | - | CASSMDRFSYEQYF | TGTGCCAGCAGCATGGACCGATTCTCCTACGAGCAGTACTTC
- | TRBJ1-4 | TRBV13 | 13 | - | CASSRGINEKLFF | TGTGCCAGCAGCCGGGGAATAAACGAAAAACTGTTTTTT
- | TRBJ1-6 | TRBV7-9 | 15 | - | CASSLAGTYNSPLHF | TGTGCCAGCAGCTTAGCAGGGACCTATAATTCACCCCTCCACTTT
- | TRBJ2-7 | TRBV19 | 13 | - | CASSGQVTYEQYF | TGTGCCAGTAGTGGGCAGGTTACCTACGAGCAGTACTTC
- | TRBJ1-4 | TRBV9 | 16 | - | CASSVGAGGSNEKLFF | TGTGCCAGCAGCGTAGGGGCGGGGGGTTCTAATGAAAAACTGTTTTTT
- | TRBJ2-5 | TRBV11-2 | 13 | TRBD2 | CATQSGGEKTQYF | TGTGCCACCCAAAGCGGGGGGGAAAAGACCCAGTACTTC
- | TRBJ2-2 | TRBV4-1 | 15 | TRBD1 | CASRQGDSNTGELFF | TGCGCCAGCAGACAGGGGGATTCGAACACCGGGGAGCTGTTTTTT
- | TRBJ2-3 | TRBV6-6 | 12 | - | CASTFMSDTQYF | TGTGCCAGCACGTTTATGTCAGATACGCAGTATTTT
- | TRBJ1-2 | TRBV25-1 | 15 | - | CASSEGARSNYGYTF | TGTGCCAGCAGTGAAGGAGCCAGAAGCAACTATGGCTACACCTTC
- | TRBJ1-2 | TRBV5-6 | 15 | TRBD1 | CASSVAGGLIYGYTF | TGTGCCAGCAGCGTAGCAGGGGGCCTCATCTATGGCTACACCTTC
once | TRBJ1-2 | TRBV5-6 | 15 | - | CASSLLSTATYGYTF | TGTGCCAGCAGCTTGTTATCGACCGCGACCTATGGCTACACCTTC
- | TRBJ2-7 | TRBV14 | 12 | - | CASSQVSYEQYF | TGTGCCAGCAGCCAGGTCTCCTACGAGCAGTACTTC
- | TRBJ1-4 | TRBV5-1 | 15 | - | CASSFGLPRDEKLFF | TGCGCCAGCAGCTTCGGACTGCCCAGGGACGAAAAACTGTTTTTT
- | TRBJ2-5 | TRBV10-3 | 11 | - | CAISEQGSQYF | TGTGCCATCAGTGAACAGGGTAGCCAGTACTTC
once | TRBJ1-1 | TRBV19 | 16 | TRBD1 | CASSIDLQGMNTEAFF | TGTGCCAGTAGTATAGATCTACAGGGGATGAACACTGAAGCTTTCTTT
- | TRBJ2-2 | TRBV4-3 | 13 | - | CASSSHNPGELFF | TGCGCCAGCAGCAGCCACAACCCCGGGGAGCTGTTTTTT
once | TRBJ1-5 | TRBV29-1 | 17 | - | CSVVWGGLQRYNQPQHF | TGCAGCGTTGTATGGGGGGGTTTACAGCGTTATAATCAGCCCCAGCATTTT
- | TRBJ2-1 | TRBV25-1 | 16 | - | CASSESGSASYNEQFF | TGTGCCAGCAGTGAATCGGGGTCAGCCTCCTACAATGAGCAGTTCTTC
- | TRBJ2-1 | TRBV24-1 | 14 | - | CATSGGRSYNEQFF | TGTGCCACCAGCGGCGGGCGCTCCTACAATGAGCAGTTCTTC
- | TRBJ2-7 | TRBV18 | 15 | TRBD2 | CASSPPGGFSYEQYF | TGTGCCAGCTCACCGCCGGGGGGGTTCTCCTACGAGCAGTACTTC
- | TRBJ2-3 | TRBV9 | 12 | - | CASSKTTDTQYF | TGTGCCAGCAGCAAAACGACAGATACGCAGTATTTT
- | TRBJ1-1 | TRBV6-5 | 15 | - | CASRMGLRMNTEAFF | TGTGCCAGCAGGATGGGACTTCGCATGAACACTGAAGCTTTCTTT
- | TRBJ2-7 | TRBV4-1 | 17 | - | CASSQGWTGTATYEQYF | TGCGCCAGCAGCCAAGGATGGACCGGGACCGCGACCTACGAGCAGTACTTC
- | TRBJ1-4 | TRBV7-9 | 14 | - | CASSLRATNEKLFF | TGTGCCAGCAGCTTGAGGGCAACTAATGAAAAACTGTTTTTT
- | TRBJ1-4 | TRBV25-1 | 15 | TRBD1 | CASSDGGQGGEKLFF | TGTGCCAGCAGTGATGGAGGACAGGGGGGTGAAAAACTGTTTTTT
- | TRBJ2-5 | TRBV20-1 | 11 | - | CSGDPSETQYF | TGCAGTGGGGACCCCAGCGAGACCCAGTACTTC
- | TRBJ1-2 | TRBV28 | 12 | - | CASSFLSYGYTF | TGTGCCAGCAGTTTCCTCAGCTATGGCTACACCTTC
- | TRBJ1-2 | TRBV5-5 | 14 | TRBD1 | CASSSFVGGLGYTF | TGTGCCAGCAGCTCGTTTGTAGGGGGCCTAGGCTACACCTTC
few | TRBJ1-1 | TRBV5-6 | 16 | - | CASSFFGEMGNTEAFF | TGTGCCAGCAGCTTTTTTGGGGAGATGGGGAACACTGAAGCTTTCTTT
- | TRBJ1-2 | TRBV6-6 | 14 | - | CASRTPSRYYGYTF | TGTGCCAGCCGAACCCCGAGCCGGTACTATGGCTACACCTTC
- | TRBJ2-1 | TRBV3-1/TRBV3-2 | 15 | - | CASSQLRGYYNEQFF | TGTGCCAGCAGCCAGTTACGGGGCTATTACAATGAGCAGTTCTTC
- | TRBJ1-1 | TRBV27 | 15 | - | CASSLRFAGLTEAFF | TGTGCCAGCAGTTTGCGCTTTGCAGGGCTTACTGAAGCTTTCTTT
- | TRBJ2-3 | TRBV6-2/TRBV6-3 | 15 | TRBD2 | CASSYGTSGPDTQYF | TGTGCCAGCAGTTACGGGACTAGCGGGCCAGATACGCAGTATTTT